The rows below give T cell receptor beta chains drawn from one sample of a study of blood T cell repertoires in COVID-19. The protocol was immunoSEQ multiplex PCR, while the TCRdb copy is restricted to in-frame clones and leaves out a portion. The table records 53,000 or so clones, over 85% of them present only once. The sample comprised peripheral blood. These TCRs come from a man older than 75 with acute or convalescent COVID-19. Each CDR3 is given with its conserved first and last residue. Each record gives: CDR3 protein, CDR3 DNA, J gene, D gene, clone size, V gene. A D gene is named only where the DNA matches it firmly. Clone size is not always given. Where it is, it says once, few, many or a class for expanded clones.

CASSPYPGDSGYTF,TGTGCCAGCAGTCCCTACCCAGGGGACAGTGGCTACACCTTC,TRBJ1-2,TRBD1,.,TRBV27
CASSRTPQETQYF,TGTGCCAGCAGCAGGACACCCCAAGAGACCCAGTACTTC,TRBJ2-5,.,.,TRBV5-4
CASSEGQSQYGYTF,TGTGCCAGCAGTGAAGGACAGTCACAATATGGCTACACCTTC,TRBJ1-2,.,.,TRBV6-1
CASSQDRAGGAYGYTF,TGTGCCAGCAGCCAAGATCGGGCAGGGGGCGCCTATGGCTACACCTTC,TRBJ1-2,TRBD1,.,TRBV4-2
CASSLDLGTAYEQYF,TGTGCCAGCAGCTTAGATCTCGGGACAGCCTACGAGCAGTACTTC,TRBJ2-7,TRBD1,.,TRBV7-2
CASSWAGGRSEQFF,TGCGCCAGCAGCTGGGCGGGGGGGCGGAGTGAGCAGTTCTTC,TRBJ2-1,TRBD2,.,TRBV5-1
CASSQSGSYGYTF,TGTGCCAGCAGCCAATCGGGCAGCTATGGCTACACCTTC,TRBJ1-2,.,.,TRBV16
CASSPQGPYEQYF,TGTGCCAGCAGTCCGCAGGGCCCCTACGAGCAGTACTTC,TRBJ2-7,.,few,TRBV9
CASRSHLNTEAFF,TGTGCCAGCAGGTCTCACTTGAACACTGAAGCTTTCTTT,TRBJ1-1,.,.,TRBV27
CASSLVPSAIDTGELFF,TGCGCCAGCAGCTTGGTACCTAGCGCCATAGATACCGGGGAGCTGTTTTTT,TRBJ2-2,.,.,TRBV5-1
CASSQRGAASSYNEQFF,TGTGCCAGCAGCCAGCGGGGAGCGGCAAGCTCCTACAATGAGCAGTTCTTC,TRBJ2-1,TRBD2,once,TRBV11-2
CASSNVGLGNYGYTF,TGTGCCAGTAGTAACGTCGGACTGGGGAACTATGGCTACACCTTC,TRBJ1-2,.,.,TRBV19
CASSPDRVPNEKLFF,TGCGCCAGCAGCCCTGACAGGGTTCCTAATGAAAAACTGTTTTTT,TRBJ1-4,TRBD1,few,TRBV5-1
CASIPGGGTEAFF,TGTGCCAGCATCCCTGGGGGGGGCACTGAAGCTTTCTTT,TRBJ1-1,.,.,TRBV27
CSFVAGGRPGEQFF,TGCAGCTTTGTCGCAGGGGGAAGGCCTGGGGAGCAGTTCTTC,TRBJ2-1,TRBD1,.,TRBV29-1
CAARGQINGNTIYF,TGTGCGGCCAGGGGGCAGATTAATGGAAACACCATATATTTT,TRBJ1-3,TRBD1,.,TRBV6-5
CASSLTGTTSTDTQYF,TGTGCCAGCAGCCTAACCGGGACTACTAGCACAGATACGCAGTATTTT,TRBJ2-3,TRBD2,.,TRBV7-3
CASSEGQGVFYEQYF,TGTGCCAGCAGTGAGGGACAGGGGGTATTCTACGAGCAGTACTTC,TRBJ2-7,TRBD1,.,TRBV6-1
CASSLAQGNTEAFF,TGTGCCAGCAGCTTAGCGCAGGGGAACACTGAAGCTTTCTTT,TRBJ1-1,.,.,TRBV7-8
CASSGWPEGTYEQYF,TGCGCCAGCAGCGGATGGCCTGAGGGAACCTACGAGCAGTACTTC,TRBJ2-7,.,.,TRBV5-1
CASSPNPGLPNYGYTF,TGTGCCAGCAGCCCAAACCCGGGACTGCCAAACTATGGCTACACCTTC,TRBJ1-2,.,.,TRBV11-2
CASSRGQGANQPQHF,TGTGCCAGCAGCCGTGGACAGGGGGCAAATCAGCCCCAGCATTTT,TRBJ1-5,TRBD1,.,TRBV7-9
CASSPTGLNTEAFF,TGTGCCAGTAGTCCGACAGGGCTGAACACTGAAGCTTTCTTT,TRBJ1-1,TRBD1,.,TRBV19
CASSPTGPPGNTIYF,TGTGCCAGCAGCCCGACAGGGCCTCCTGGAAACACCATATATTTT,TRBJ1-3,TRBD1,.,TRBV3-1/TRBV3-2
CASSLDRGRAFF,TGTGCCAGCAGCCTCGACAGGGGGCGAGCTTTCTTT,TRBJ1-1,TRBD1,.,TRBV7-2
CASSVGGSGGTDTQYF,TGTGCCAGCAGCGTAGGAGGTAGCGGGGGCACAGATACGCAGTATTTT,TRBJ2-3,TRBD2,.,TRBV9
CASSQIGTSGYNEQFF,TGTGCCAGCAGCCAGATCGGGACTAGCGGTTACAATGAGCAGTTCTTC,TRBJ2-1,TRBD2,.,TRBV3-1/TRBV3-2
CATSDYPGGYEQYF,TGTGCCACCAGTGATTACCCCGGTGGCTACGAGCAGTACTTC,TRBJ2-7,.,.,TRBV24-1
CASSQETGGNTEAFF,TGTGCCAGCTCACAAGAGACAGGGGGGAACACTGAAGCTTTCTTT,TRBJ1-1,TRBD1,.,TRBV18
CATSDRSNQPQHF,TGTGCCACCAGTGACAGATCGAATCAGCCCCAGCATTTT,TRBJ1-5,.,.,TRBV24-1
CASSLLQGNSPLHF,TGTGCCAGCAGCTTATTACAGGGTAATTCACCCCTCCACTTT,TRBJ1-6,.,.,TRBV7-6
CASSLTSGTYNEQFF,TGTGCCAGCAGTTTAACTAGCGGGACTTACAATGAGCAGTTCTTC,TRBJ2-1,TRBD2,.,TRBV7-9
CASSFRRTGGTDTQYF,TGTGCCAGCAGCTTTCGCCGGACAGGGGGCACAGATACGCAGTATTTT,TRBJ2-3,TRBD1,once,TRBV5-8
CASSESTAGSYTF,TGTGCCAGCAGTGAATCAACGGCAGGGAGCTACACCTTC,TRBJ1-2,.,.,TRBV6-1
CASSWYGQGENEQFF,TGCGCCAGCAGCTGGTATGGACAGGGGGAAAATGAGCAGTTCTTC,TRBJ2-1,TRBD1,.,TRBV10-2
CASSPGGNGNQPQHF,TGTGCCAGCTCCCCGGGGGGGAATGGAAATCAGCCCCAGCATTTT,TRBJ1-5,.,.,TRBV18
CSASGQETQYF,TGCAGTGCTAGCGGCCAAGAGACCCAGTACTTC,TRBJ2-5,.,.,TRBV20-1
CASSTLPGQETQYF,TGTGCCAGCAGTACCCTCCCAGGCCAAGAGACCCAGTACTTC,TRBJ2-5,.,.,TRBV27
CASSFDRSGQPQHF,TGTGCCAGCAGCTTTGACAGGTCGGGTCAGCCCCAGCATTTT,TRBJ1-5,.,.,TRBV27
CASSPSTGEQFF,TGTGCCAGCAGCCCCTCAACCGGTGAGCAGTTCTTC,TRBJ2-1,.,.,TRBV3-1/TRBV3-2
CASSLRDRDPYNSPLHF,TGTGCCAGCAGCTTAAGGGACAGGGACCCCTATAATTCACCCCTCCACTTT,TRBJ1-6,TRBD1,once,TRBV7-3
CASSPGQGSTNEKLFF,TGCGCCAGCAGCCCCGGACAGGGTTCAACTAATGAAAAACTGTTTTTT,TRBJ1-4,TRBD1,.,TRBV5-1
CASSPVGVETQYF,TGTGCCAGCAGCCCCGTCGGGGTTGAGACCCAGTACTTC,TRBJ2-5,.,.,TRBV5-6
CASSESAGGLVETQYF,TGCGCCAGCAGTGAGTCGGCGGGGGGACTGGTAGAGACCCAGTACTTC,TRBJ2-5,TRBD2,.,TRBV10-1
CASSLSGGPYGYTF,TGTGCCAGCAGTTTATCAGGGGGGCCCTATGGCTACACCTTC,TRBJ1-2,TRBD1,.,TRBV28
CASREGGDVYEQYF,TGCGCCAGCAGGGAGGGAGGGGACGTCTACGAGCAGTACTTC,TRBJ2-7,TRBD2,.,TRBV5-1
CASSLVAGRREAFF,TGTGCCAGCAGCTTGGTTGCGGGGCGTAGGGAAGCTTTCTTT,TRBJ1-1,.,.,TRBV5-6
CASSLGTGEQPQHF,TGTGCCAGCAGCTTAGGGACAGGGGAGCAGCCCCAGCATTTT,TRBJ1-5,TRBD1,.,TRBV11-2
CASSRGLAGETQYF,TGTGCCAGTAGTAGGGGACTAGCTGGGGAGACCCAGTACTTC,TRBJ2-5,TRBD2,.,TRBV19
CASSIATGNTEAFF,TGTGCCAGTAGTATAGCTACAGGGAACACTGAAGCTTTCTTT,TRBJ1-1,.,.,TRBV19
CAWSVGLGVNTEAFF,TGTGCCTGGAGTGTTGGGTTAGGGGTGAACACTGAAGCTTTCTTT,TRBJ1-1,.,.,TRBV30
CASSENRGGGYGYTF,TGTGCCAGCAGTGAAAACAGGGGCGGCGGCTATGGCTACACCTTC,TRBJ1-2,TRBD1,.,TRBV6-1
CASSLGQTVNTEAFF,TGTGCCAGCAGCTTGGGACAGACAGTGAACACTGAAGCTTTCTTT,TRBJ1-1,.,.,TRBV5-4
CSVPRDRENEQFF,TGCAGCGTTCCCCGGGACAGGGAGAATGAGCAGTTCTTC,TRBJ2-1,TRBD1,.,TRBV29-1
CANRLGESYEQYF,TGTGCCAACCGGCTCGGGGAGTCCTACGAGCAGTACTTC,TRBJ2-7,.,.,TRBV21-1